Presented here are 26 T cell receptor beta chains from one specimen sequenced in a study of response to subunit inactivated influenza vaccine. Using its own MiXCR run on the RT-PCR reads, TCRdb lists one record per CDR3 protein. The top ten clones hold approximately 10% of a sample with roughly 760,000 distinct CDR3 sequences, about 20% of them seen once. The sequences come from PBMCs from blood, collected 5 to 6 days after vaccination. The receptors derive from a man aged 50-60 years who received an inactivated influenza vaccine.

The rearrangement joins TRBV28 to TRBJ2-7; tentative D call: TRBD1 (6 bases). Trimming removed 1 base from V and 4 bases from J, with 23 bases in between. Germline V gene lookup returns CDR1 MDHEN and CDR2 SYDVKM. This CDR3 has 18 residues. The CDR3 region is CASSLFLKMGDTQYEQYF. The CDR3, as DNA: TGTGCCAGCAGTTTATTCCTAAAAATGGGGGACACCCAATACGAGCAGTACTTC.

This clonotype was seen many times. The chain carries TRBV20-1 and TRBJ1-5; 9 bases line up with TRBD1. Germline V gene data show CDR1 as DFQATT and CDR2 as SNEGSKA (reference sequence). Unmatched junction bases numbered 4, after V lost 2 bases and J lost 5 bases. This CDR3 contains 14 residues. CDR3 nucleotides: TGCAGTGCTAGAACGACAGGGGGTTATCAGCCCCAGCATTTT. Its translation is CSARTTGGYQPQHF.

The chain carries TRBV20-1 and TRBJ2-3, with a tentative D call TRBD2 (7 bases). Germline loops: CDR1 DFQATT, CDR2 SNEGSKA (reference sequence). The CDR3 totals 16 residues. V lost 1 base to trimming and J lost 0 bases, with 14 bases between them. CDR3 sequence reads: CSARVRGDISTDTQYF. The CDR3 DNA reads as TGCAGTGCTAGAGTTCGGGGGGACATTAGCACAGATACGCAGTATTTT.

V is TRBV6-1 and J is TRBJ2-7, with a possible D match to TRBD2 (6 bases). The CDR3 totals 15 residues. Germline CDR1 MNHNS, CDR2 SASEGT. With 6 bases removed from V and 0 bases from J, the gap between germline ends came to 15 bases. CDR3 sequence: CASRERDFASYEQYF. The CDR3 bases are TGTGCCAGCAGAGAACGGGACTTCGCCTCCTACGAGCAGTACTTC.

V is TRBV7-2 and J is TRBJ2-7; TRBD2 aligns across 9 bases. This CDR3 is built from 15 residues. CDR1 is SGHTA, CDR2 FQGNSA, per germline. Trimming cost V 4 bases and J 4 bases; bases outside gene matches: 8. CDR3 DNA: TGTGCCAGCAGCTGGAAGATTAGCGGGAGTTACGAGCAGTACTTC. Protein product: CASSWKISGSYEQYF.

This clonotype turned up a few times. V usage is TRBV5-8 and J usage is TRBJ2-7; tentative D call: TRBD2 (6 bases). The CDR3 contains 15 residues. V was shortened by 4 bases and J by 6 bases, with 20 bases between the two germline ends. Germline CDR1 and CDR2: SGHTS and YDEGEE. CDR3 loop: CASSRNAGNGFEQYF. CDR3 DNA: TGTGCCAGCAGCAGGAACGCGGGGAACGGCTTCGAGCAGTACTTC.

The chain carries TRBV7-2 and TRBJ2-3; D is possibly TRBD1 (6 bases). Trimming cost V 5 bases and J 1 base, with 10 bases left between them. This CDR3 region has 14 residues. Germline CDR1 SGHTA, CDR2 FQGNSA. The CDR3 bases are TGTGCCAGCAGCCCAAGACAGGGCACAGATACGCAGTATTTT. Translating it yields CASSPRQGTDTQYF. The whole variable domain, filled in from reference TRBV7-2 and TRBJ2-3, reads GAGVSQSPSNKVTEKGKDVELRCDPISGHTALYWYRQSLGQGLEFLIYFQGNSAPDKSGLPSDRFSAERTGGSVSTLTIQRTQQEDSAVYLCASSPRQGTDTQYFGPGTRLTVL.

In its sample, this clonotype was seen a few times. This sequence joins TRBV28 and TRBJ2-7; 12 bases align to TRBD1. V lost 6 bases to trimming and J lost 2 bases; unmatched junction nucleotides: 11. This CDR3 is built from 17 residues. Per the germline V gene, CDR1 is MDHEN and CDR2 is SYDVKM. The CDR3 DNA is TGTGCCAGCAGGTCCCGGGACAGGGGGCGCAACCCCTACGAGCAGTACTTC. Amino acid sequence: CASRSRDRGRNPYEQYF.

The rearrangement uses TRBV29-1 and TRBJ1-1; a weak D match, TRBD1 (6 bases). There are 12 residues in the CDR3. CDR1 is SQVTM and CDR2 is ANQGSEA in the germline V gene. Trimming pared 6 bases from V and 5 bases from J, leaving 13 bases between. Here the CDR3 DNA reads TGCAGCGTGGGAAGGGGGGGTACTGAAGCTTTCTTT. It is translated as CSVGRGGTEAFF.

The chain uses TRBV7-8 and TRBJ1-5, with a tentative D call TRBD1 (5 bases). Per the germline V gene, CDR1 is SGHVS and CDR2 is FQNEAQ. This CDR3 spans 16 amino acids. The ends were cut back, 4 bases at V and 4 bases at J, with 17 bases in the middle. CDR3 nucleotides: TGTGCCAGCAGCTCAAGTGGGGGGTTTCCTAATCAGCCCCAGCATTTT. It yields the protein CASSSSGGFPNQPQHF.

V gene TRBV12-3 or TRBV12-4 combines with J gene TRBJ2-1, with D uncertain. The CDR3 contains 15 residues. The V end lost 2 bases, the J end lost 6 bases, and 14 bases lay between the germline ends. The CDR3 region has the DNA TGTGCCAGCAGTTTAATCGCAATACGTAGCAATGAGCAGTTCTTC. Residues: CASSLIAIRSNEQFF.

This clonotype was counted between two and nine times. The genes are TRBV4-1 and TRBJ2-3; 11 bases match TRBD2. Unmatched junction bases numbered 17, after V lost 0 bases and J lost 3 bases. Germline CDR1 MGHRA, CDR2 YSYEKL. The CDR3 covers 21 residues. CDR3 coding DNA: TGCGCCAGCAGCCAAGATGGGGGGTTAGCGGGAGGGCCAACGTTTACAGATACGCAGTATTTT. Amino acid sequence: CASSQDGGLAGGPTFTDTQYF.

The chain recombines TRBV5-1 with TRBJ2-1; 10 bases agree with TRBD2. The length of the CDR3 is 18 residues. Germline V gene lookup returns CDR1 SGHRS and CDR2 YFSETQ. The V gene end was trimmed by 0 bases and the J gene end by 2 bases; junction bases not matched to a gene: 8. The CDR3 sequence is CASSLGPAGGQTYNEQFF. The DNA for the CDR3 is TGCGCCAGCAGCTTGGGTCCAGCGGGAGGGCAGACCTACAATGAGCAGTTCTTC.

This clonotype was seen ten or more times. This sequence joins TRBV29-1 and TRBJ2-5; 7 bases match TRBD1. Germline V gene data show CDR1 as SQVTM and CDR2 as ANQGSEA. There are 13 residues in the CDR3. V shed 6 bases, J shed 5 bases, and the junction held 9 bases outside the gene matches. CDR3 in DNA: TGCAGCGTCCCTTTGACAGGGCCCGAGACCCAGTACTTC. Protein product: CSVPLTGPETQYF.

This clonotype was recorded a few times. This rearrangement joins TRBV6-2 or TRBV6-3 to TRBJ2-7; TRBD2 aligns across 12 bases. CDR1 MNHEY and CDR2 SVGEGT come from the germline V gene. V lost 6 bases to trimming and J lost 3 bases; unmatched junction nucleotides: 6. CDR3 length: 15 residues. CDR3 nucleotide sequence: TGTGCCAGCAGACGGACTAGCGGGACGAACTACGAGCAGTACTTC. This gives the protein CASRRTSGTNYEQYF.

This clonotype was seen repeatedly, ten times or more. V gene TRBV2 combines with J gene TRBJ2-1, with D tentatively TRBD1 (6 bases). The V gene lost 7 bases and the J gene lost 4 bases, with 23 bases spanning the gap. The CDR3 spans 17 residues. Germline-derived CDR1 and CDR2 are SNHLY and FYNNEI. The CDR3, as DNA: TGTGCCAGCACATTCGTCCCGGGCAGGGGCCCTTACAATGAGCAGTTCTTC. This gives the protein CASTFVPGRGPYNEQFF.

Only a few counts were recorded for this clonotype. The chain carries TRBV29-1 and TRBJ2-6; D might be TRBD1 (6 bases). Germline CDR1 SQVTM, CDR2 ANQGSEA. This CDR3 is built from 14 residues. The V and J ends lost 3 bases and 4 bases respectively, with 10 bases between them. The CDR3 here is CSVEGAAGANVLTF. DNA of the CDR3: TGCAGCGTTGAGGGGGCGGCGGGGGCCAACGTCCTGACTTTC.

This clonotype occurred a few times. CDR3 bases: TGTGCCACCAGTGACCCAGCCGGGAACACCGGGGAGCTGTTTTTT. Translation: CATSDPAGNTGELFF. This chain connects TRBV24-1 to TRBJ2-2, with D unclear. Per germline, CDR1 KGHDR and CDR2 SFDVKD. V shed 4 bases and J shed 1 base, with 9 bases lying between them. The length of the CDR3 is 15 residues.

The gene calls are TRBV7-6 and TRBJ2-3; no reliable D call. CDR1 is SGHVS and CDR2 is FNYEAQ in the germline V gene. This CDR3 spans 16 amino acids. The V end was cut by 1 base, the J end by 0 bases, with 11 bases between. The CDR3 sequence is CASSLGSATSTDTQYF. The CDR3 DNA is TGTGCCAGCAGCTTAGGATCCGCCACTAGCACAGATACGCAGTATTTT.

The V call is TRBV12-3 or TRBV12-4, the J call TRBJ2-5; D is perhaps TRBD1 or TRBD2 (6 bases each). V was shortened by 6 bases and J by 4 bases, with 15 bases between the two germline ends. The CDR3 runs 14 residues. CDR3 residues: CASSRKGGLETQYF. The CDR3 bases are TGTGCCAGCAGCCGAAAGGGGGGATTAGAGACCCAGTACTTC.

The gene calls are TRBV7-6 and TRBJ2-5; no clear D. Trimming removed 1 base at V and 6 bases at J, with 15 bases between. The V gene's germline CDR1 is SGHVS and CDR2 FNYEAQ. CDR3 length equals 15 residues. The CDR3 spells CASSLVAGQLQTQYF. The CDR3 DNA reads as TGTGCCAGCAGCTTAGTTGCAGGCCAGTTACAGACCCAGTACTTC.

This sequence joins TRBV6-4 and TRBJ1-3, with D uncertain. V shed 0 bases and J shed 4 bases, with 19 bases lying between them. The CDR3 has 18 residues. CDR1 is MRHNA and CDR2 is SNTAGT in the germline V gene. The DNA for the CDR3 is TGTGCCAGCAGTGACTCCCACGTTCCCGGGGAAGTAGGAAACACCATATATTTT. This codes for CASSDSHVPGEVGNTIYF.

This clonotype was detected only a few times. The chain carries TRBV6-2 or TRBV6-3 and TRBJ2-1; D is perhaps TRBD2 (7 bases). Trimming removed 2 bases at V and 8 bases at J, with 25 bases between. The CDR3 extends over 18 amino acids. In germline, CDR1 is MNHEY, CDR2 SVGEGT. The CDR3 here is CASSYAMGAGVGFDEQFF. The CDR3, as DNA: TGTGCCAGCAGTTACGCGATGGGGGCGGGAGTCGGGTTCGATGAGCAGTTCTTC.

This clonotype was seen only a few times. The rearrangement links TRBV21-1 to TRBJ2-7; the D call TRBD2 from the table was never checked on the DNA. TRBV21-1 is annotated as a pseudogene. The CDR3 totals 18 residues. The CDR3 sequence: CASSKGPGLAGDSYEQYF. CDR3 in DNA: TGTGCCAGCAGCAAAGGGCCGGGGCTAGCGGGAGACTCCTACGAGCAGTACTTC.

The chain is built from TRBV20-1 and TRBJ2-7; tentative D call: TRBD2 (5 bases). V lost 3 bases to trimming and J lost 0 bases, with 18 bases between them. The CDR3 is 16 amino acids. The V gene's germline CDR1 is DFQATT and CDR2 SNEGSKA (reference sequence). The CDR3: CSASDLYGESSYEQYF. The CDR3 nucleotides read TGCAGTGCTAGCGATTTGTACGGGGAAAGCTCCTACGAGCAGTACTTC.

The gene calls are TRBV2 and TRBJ2-1; tentatively, D is TRBD2 (5 bases). Germline loops: CDR1 SNHLY, CDR2 FYNNEI. This CDR3 has 15 amino acids. Trimming took off 5 bases at V and 0 bases at J, with 11 bases between the two ends. The CDR3: CASSPEGSSYNEQFF. The CDR3, as DNA: TGTGCCAGCAGTCCTGAGGGAAGCTCCTACAATGAGCAGTTCTTC.